Included here is one TCR beta chain sequence, with context. This specimen belongs to a study of blood T cell repertoires in COVID-19. Study-wide context: Collection of acute and convalescent COVID-19 samples took place in the United States, Italy and Spain.

From germline, CDR1 is SGHTA and CDR2 FQGTGA. The CDR3 has 14 residues. V shed 4 bases and J shed 7 bases, with 11 bases lying between them. The table came from immunoSEQ multiplex PCR; TCRdb's copy has only in-frame clones and leaves some out. The table has roughly 26,000 clones, roughly 84% seen once; the top ten hold approximately 23%. The gene calls are TRBV7-3 and TRBJ1-6; the D gene is possibly TRBD1 (5 bases). The sequence was collected from a human donor in a cohort sampled during active COVID-19. The sequencing input was peripheral blood. The CDR3 loop is CASSYQGSNSPLHF. For the CDR3, the DNA is TGTGCCAGCAGCTATCAGGGAAGCAATTCACCCCTCCACTTT.